These 32 T cell receptor beta chains originate from one sample sequenced in a study of T cell responses to AZD1222 COVID-19 vaccine. The protocol was immunoSEQ multiplex PCR, while the TCRdb copy is restricted to in-frame clones and leaves out a portion. The repertoire includes just under 150,000 clones, 70% to 90% of them detected once, and approximately 5.1% sits in the top ten. This specimen was peripheral blood, taken 28 days after the second dose of the MenACWY control vaccine. These TCRs come from an adult who received the MenACWY meningococcal vaccine as a control.

This clone has a single count. This chain joins TRBV3-1 (or the pseudogene TRBV3-2) and TRBJ1-2; 7 bases match TRBD1. The CDR3 length is 14 residues. Germline V gene data show CDR1 as LGHDT and CDR2 as YNNKEL (reference sequence). V was clipped by 0 bases and J by 7 bases; unmatched bases: 5. The CDR3 DNA reads as TGTGCCAGCAGCCAAGATCTAGGGGGCGGTGGCTACACCTTC. Translation: CASSQDLGGGGYTF.

V usage is TRBV6-5 and J usage is TRBJ2-1; 7 nucleotides agree with TRBD1. CDR3 size: 14 residues. V trimming: 0 bases; J trimming: 12 bases; junction bases outside the gene matches: 8. Germline lookup yields CDR1 MNHEY and CDR2 SVGAGI. CDR3 sequence: CASSYSSTRQGQFF. The CDR3 bases are TGTGCCAGCAGTTACTCCTCTACTAGACAGGGGCAGTTCTTC.

This chain uses TRBV11-3 with TRBJ2-3, with D perhaps being TRBD1 or TRBD2 (6 bases each). From germline, CDR1 is SGHNT and CDR2 YENEEA. The germline V and J ends were trimmed by 7 bases and 3 bases, with 17 bases remaining between them. The CDR3 covers 15 residues. The CDR3 DNA sequence: TGTGCCAGCACCTCAAGGGGGGAGGTTACAGATACGCAGTATTTT. It translates to CASTSRGEVTDTQYF.

The chain recombines TRBV7-3 with TRBJ2-2, with D tentatively TRBD2 (6 bases). Per the germline V gene, CDR1 is SGHTA and CDR2 is FQGTGA. V was cut by 8 bases and J by 0 bases, with 7 bases left in between. This CDR3 comprises 13 residues. The CDR3 region has the DNA TGTGCCAGCGGCGGGACGAACACCGGGGAGCTGTTTTTT. Its protein product is CASGGTNTGELFF. Drawing the rest from reference TRBV7-3 and TRBJ2-2, the complete variable domain is GAGVSQTPSNKVTEKGKYVELRCDPISGHTALYWYRQSLGQGPEFLIYFQGTGAADDSGLPNDRFFAVRPEGSVSTLKIQRTERGDSAVYLCASGGTNTGELFFGEGSRLTVL.

The chain carries TRBV10-3 and TRBJ1-4; possible D gene TRBD1, 6 bases. CDR1 ENHRY and CDR2 SYGVKD come from the germline V gene. The V end was cut by 6 bases, the J end by 5 bases, with 16 bases between. The CDR3 covers 15 residues. CDR3 coding DNA: TGTGCCATCAGCAGGGGCGCTGGGTACAATGAAAAACTGTTTTTT. Translation gives CAISRGAGYNEKLFF.

J is TRBJ1-1 and V is TRBV10-3; D is perhaps TRBD1 (5 bases). The CDR3 is made up of 12 amino acids. Trimming cost V 7 bases and J 4 bases, with 10 bases left between them. Germline lookup yields CDR1 ENHRY and CDR2 SYGVKD. The CDR3 loop reads CAINSGSTEAFF. The CDR3 coding sequence is TGTGCCATCAACTCAGGGTCCACTGAAGCTTTCTTT.

The genes are TRBV11-3 and TRBJ1-1; 7 bases fit TRBD1. Germline CDR1 reads SGHNT; CDR2 reads YENEEA. V lost 5 bases and J lost 0; bases outside the gene matches: 3. CDR3 length equals 14 residues. The CDR3 here is CASSVGQLNTEAFF. The CDR3 region has the DNA TGTGCCAGCAGCGTGGGACAGCTGAACACTGAAGCTTTCTTT.

The chain uses TRBV15 and TRBJ2-7; 9 bases are a match to TRBD1. The CDR3 loop spans 17 amino acids. Germline CDR1 LNHNV, CDR2 YYDKDF (reference sequence). The V segment lost 1 base and the J segment 5 bases; nucleotides outside the gene matches: 12. The chain's CDR3 is CATSRVGHRGLAHEQYF. Written as DNA, the CDR3 is TGTGCCACCAGCAGAGTAGGACACAGGGGGCTTGCCCACGAGCAGTACTTC.

The chain uses TRBV6-5 and TRBJ1-1, with D unresolved. Trimming removed 6 bases at V and 4 bases at J, with 12 bases between. Germline loops: CDR1 MNHEY, CDR2 SVGAGI. The CDR3 contains 13 residues. This chain's CDR3 is CASSLVKATEAFF. The CDR3 DNA sequence: TGTGCCAGCAGCCTAGTTAAGGCCACTGAAGCTTTCTTT.

This chain connects TRBV28 to TRBJ1-1, with a weak D call TRBD1 (6 bases). The CDR3 totals 15 residues. CDR1 MDHEN and CDR2 SYDVKM come from the germline V gene. V shed 3 bases and J shed 5 bases, with 16 bases lying between them. CDR3 amino acids: CASSFDRKVGTEAFF. CDR3 bases: TGTGCCAGCAGTTTCGACAGGAAAGTTGGGACTGAAGCTTTCTTT.

For the CDR3, the DNA is TGTGCCAGCAGTCCCCCCCCCGGGACTGGGTTCGGCGCTTTCTTT. Translating gives CASSPPPGTGFGAFF. The chain recombines TRBV28 with TRBJ1-1; tentatively, D is TRBD1 (5 bases). The CDR3 consists of 15 residues. The V and J ends lost 5 bases and 11 bases respectively, with 24 bases between them. Germline lookup yields CDR1 MDHEN and CDR2 SYDVKM.

This chain connects TRBV19 to TRBJ1-5; 7 bases map to TRBD1. This CDR3 spans 15 amino acids. Germline loops: CDR1 LNHDA, CDR2 SQIVND (reference sequence). V lost 8 bases to trimming and J lost 3 bases; unmatched junction nucleotides: 10. The CDR3 reads CASVSNRGSNQPQHF. The DNA of the CDR3 is TGTGCCAGTGTTTCTAACAGGGGATCCAATCAGCCCCAGCATTTT.

The CDR3 is CASSFPGQPQHF. DNA for the CDR3: TGTGCCAGCAGTTTTCCGGGTCAGCCCCAGCATTTT. The chain couples TRBV12-3 or TRBV12-4 to TRBJ1-5; no definite D call. With 3 bases removed from V and 6 bases from J, the gap between germline ends came to 6 bases. The CDR3 is 12 residues long.

The chain joins TRBV12-3 or TRBV12-4 to TRBJ2-7; D is unresolved. This CDR3 has 11 residues. V lost 0 bases and J lost 6, with 3 bases in between. This CDR3 is CASSLAGEQYF. The CDR3 DNA reads TGTGCCAGCAGTTTAGCGGGCGAGCAGTACTTC.

The CDR3 protein is CAINPQGDYEQYF. CDR3 nucleotide sequence: TGTGCCATCAATCCACAGGGGGATTACGAGCAGTACTTC. The V call is TRBV10-3, the J call TRBJ2-7, with 8 bases identical to TRBD1. Germline trimming cut 7 bases from V and 4 bases from J; bases unmatched to any gene: 6. The CDR3 sequence is 13 residues long. The germline V gene encodes CDR1 ENHRY and CDR2 SYGVKD.

The chain couples TRBV4-3 to TRBJ2-3; 7 bases map to TRBD1. Trimming removed 6 bases from V and 6 bases from J; junction bases left unmatched: 6. Germline values: CDR1 LGHNA, CDR2 YSLEER. The CDR3 sequence is 13 residues long. CDR3 coding DNA: TGCGCCAGCAGTCTAGACAGGGAGGATACGCAGTATTTT. Its translation is CASSLDREDTQYF.

V and J are TRBV5-1 and TRBJ2-1, with D tentatively TRBD2 (6 bases). V was cut by 8 bases and J by 7 bases, with 19 bases left in between. The CDR3 sequence is 14 residues long. Germline assignment: CDR1 SGHRS and CDR2 YFSETQ. CDR3 bases: TGCGCCAGTCTTAACCCGTCGGGGGAGAATGAGCAGTTCTTC. Translated: CASLNPSGENEQFF.

V and J are TRBV19 and TRBJ1-4, with 7 bases lining up with TRBD1. The germline CDR1 and CDR2 sequences are LNHDA and SQIVND (reference sequence). V was pared by 4 bases and J by 10 bases, with 15 bases of the junction left unmatched. This CDR3 comprises 16 residues. As DNA, the CDR3 is TGTGCCAGTAGTACAGCTTTTGAGGGGGCTAGGGGAAAACTGTTTTTT. Residues: CASSTAFEGARGKLFF.

The chain employs TRBV9 and TRBJ2-1; 10 bases are a match to TRBD2. J gave up 2 bases and V 0 bases, and 2 bases lay outside the gene matches. The germline CDR1 and CDR2 sequences are SGDLS and YYNGEE. This CDR3 spans 16 amino acids. CDR3: CASSVVAGGTYNEQFF. In nucleotides, the CDR3 is TGTGCCAGCAGCGTAGTAGCGGGAGGCACCTACAATGAGCAGTTCTTC.

This chain joins TRBV7-9 and TRBJ1-6; unclear D gene. The CDR3 length is 14 residues. V was trimmed by 2 bases and J by 10 bases, leaving 12 bases between them. Germline lookup yields CDR1 SEHNR and CDR2 FQNEAQ (reference sequence). CDR3 nucleotides: TGTGCCAGCAGCTTATCTGGGGTGGGCTCACCCCTCCACTTT. Protein: CASSLSGVGSPLHF.

This chain connects TRBV18 to TRBJ2-5; 8 nucleotides match TRBD1. CDR3 size: 15 residues. The V segment lost 2 bases and the J segment 2 bases; nucleotides outside the gene matches: 4. Germline lookup yields CDR1 KGHSH and CDR2 LQKENI. This CDR3 is CASSPLRTGQETQYF. The CDR3 DNA follows: TGTGCCAGCTCACCATTGAGGACAGGGCAAGAGACCCAGTACTTC.

The CDR3: CASSDGWGRGAFF. Written as DNA, the CDR3 is TGTGCCAGCAGTGACGGATGGGGCAGGGGAGCTTTCTTT. V gene TRBV6-4 combines with J gene TRBJ1-1; D might be TRBD1 (6 bases). CDR3 length equals 13 residues. Germline V gene sequence: CDR1 MRHNA, CDR2 SNTAGT. The V end was cut by 2 bases, the J end by 10 bases, with 14 bases between.

This chain's CDR3 is CASSLQGDGGYTF. Here the CDR3 DNA reads TGTGCCAGCAGTTTACAAGGGGATGGTGGCTACACCTTC. The V and J genes are TRBV27 and TRBJ1-2, with D possibly matching TRBD1 (5 bases). Trimming removed 2 bases from V and 7 bases from J, with 11 bases in between. Germline CDR1 is MNHEY and CDR2 is SMNVEV (reference sequence). The CDR3 is made up of 13 amino acids.

This clone came up a few times. The chain couples TRBV5-4 to TRBJ2-5; D is perhaps TRBD2 (6 bases). This CDR3 is 14 amino acids long. V was pared by 2 bases and J by 5 bases, with 13 bases between. CDR1 and CDR2 from the germline V gene are SGHNT and YYREEE (reference sequence). CDR3 coding DNA: TGTGCCAGCAGCTTTAATCTGGCGGGGGAGACCCAGTACTTC. This sequence encodes CASSFNLAGETQYF.

The CDR3 region has the DNA TGTGCCAGCAGCGATCAGATCCGGGGGGCCCAGTACTTC. Translated, it gives CASSDQIRGAQYF. V gene TRBV14 combines with J gene TRBJ2-5, with 7 bases lining up with TRBD2. Germline assignment: CDR1 SGHDN and CDR2 FVKESK. The J segment lost 9 bases and the V segment lost 5 bases, leaving 9 bases of the junction unmatched. The CDR3 sequence is 13 residues long. Combining the CDR3 with reference TRBV14 and TRBJ2-5 gives the whole variable domain EAGVTQFPSHSVIEKGQTVTLRCDPISGHDNLYWYRRVMGKEIKFLLHFVKESKQDESGMPNNRFLAERTGGTYSTLKVQPAELEDSGVYFCASSDQIRGAQYFGPGTRLLVL.

In this sample, this clone turned up once. The chain joins TRBV6-5 to TRBJ2-1; 12 bases fit TRBD2. CDR1 and CDR2 from the germline V gene are MNHEY and SVGAGI. The CDR3 has 16 residues. Germline trimming cut 0 bases from V and 8 bases from J; bases unmatched to any gene: 5. CDR3 coding DNA: TGTGCCAGCAGTTACTCTGCTAGCGGGAGGGGGGATGAGCAGTTCTTC. Encoded protein: CASSYSASGRGDEQFF.

The genes are TRBV9 and TRBJ2-3; 9 bases fit TRBD1. V dropped 0 bases and J dropped 4; count of bases not matched to a gene: 3. Germline V CDR1 and CDR2: SGDLS, YYNGEE. The CDR3 is made up of 15 amino acids. CDR3 amino acids: CASSVGGQGSDTQYF. The CDR3 DNA follows: TGTGCCAGCAGCGTAGGGGGACAGGGATCAGATACGCAGTATTTT.

As regards this clone: The sample holds other DNA sequences that translate to the same CDR3. CDR3 in DNA: TGCGCCAGCAGCCCGGGGCAAGCTAACTATGGCTACACCTTC. Protein: CASSPGQANYGYTF. The rearrangement links TRBV5-1 to TRBJ1-2; weak D call: TRBD1 (5 bases). V gave up 4 bases and J gave up 0 bases, with 10 bases separating them. The CDR3 extends over 14 amino acids. Germline values: CDR1 SGHRS, CDR2 YFSETQ.

The genes are TRBV4-2 and TRBJ1-1; 7 positions match TRBD1. The CDR3 consists of 15 residues. With V trimmed by 1 base and J by 6 bases, 8 bases remained unmatched. Germline V gene sequence: CDR1 LGHNA, CDR2 YNFKEQ. CDR3 nucleotides: TGTGCCAGCAGCCAAGTAGGCCAGGGGGGTCCTGAAGCTTTCTTT. Residues: CASSQVGQGGPEAFF.

J is TRBJ1-6 and V is TRBV19, with 10 bases identical to TRBD1. CDR1 LNHDA and CDR2 SQIVND come from the germline V gene (reference sequence). The CDR3 is 15 amino acids. The junction had 7 bases not matched to a gene; V was cut back by 4 bases and J by 10 bases. The CDR3 region is CASSTQTGGASPLHF. CDR3 DNA sequence: TGTGCCAGTAGTACCCAGACAGGGGGCGCCTCACCCCTCCACTTT.

The J gene is TRBJ2-2, the V gene TRBV5-6; no firm D call. The CDR3 has 14 residues. Trimming pared 4 bases from V and 0 bases from J, leaving 7 bases between. CDR1 is SGHDT, CDR2 YYEEEE, per germline. The CDR3 loop reads CASSLDPNTGELFF. The CDR3 region has the DNA TGTGCCAGCAGCCTGGACCCGAACACCGGGGAGCTGTTTTTT.

The rearrangement joins TRBV4-2 to TRBJ2-7; 10 bases match TRBD1. The germline CDR1 and CDR2 sequences are LGHNA and YNFKEQ. This CDR3 is built from 16 residues. After removal of 0 bases from V and 4 bases from J, the junction contained 6 bases not matched to a gene. CDR3 in DNA: TGTGCCAGCAGCCAAGATCACAGACAGGGGGCTTACGAGCAGTACTTC. Its protein product is CASSQDHRQGAYEQYF.